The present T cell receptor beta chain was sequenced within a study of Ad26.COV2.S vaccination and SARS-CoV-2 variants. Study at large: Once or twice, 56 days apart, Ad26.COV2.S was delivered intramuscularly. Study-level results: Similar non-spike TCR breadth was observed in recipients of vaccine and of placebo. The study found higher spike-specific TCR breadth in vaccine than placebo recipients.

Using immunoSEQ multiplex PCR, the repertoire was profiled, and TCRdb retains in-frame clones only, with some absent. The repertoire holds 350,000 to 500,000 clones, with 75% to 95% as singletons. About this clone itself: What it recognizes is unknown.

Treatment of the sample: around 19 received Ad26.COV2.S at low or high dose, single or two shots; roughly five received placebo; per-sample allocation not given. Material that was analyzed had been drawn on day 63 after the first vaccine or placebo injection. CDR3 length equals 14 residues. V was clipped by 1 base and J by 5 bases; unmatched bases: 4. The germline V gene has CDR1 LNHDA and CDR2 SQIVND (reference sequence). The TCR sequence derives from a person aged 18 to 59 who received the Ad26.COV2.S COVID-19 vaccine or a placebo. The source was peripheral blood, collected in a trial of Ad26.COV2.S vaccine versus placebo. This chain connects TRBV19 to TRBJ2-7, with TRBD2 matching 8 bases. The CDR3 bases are TGTGCCAGTAGTATAGGACTAGCGACGGACGAGCAGTACTTC. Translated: CASSIGLATDEQYF.